This T cell receptor (beta chain) is from a study of blood T cell repertoires in COVID-19. Looking at the study overall: The cDNA or gDNA used as material had been derived from T cells, B-cell-depleted T cells, or PBMCs.

This clone came up many times. This CDR3 comprises 13 residues. V lost 8 bases to trimming and J lost 5 bases, with 15 bases between them. CDR1 is LNHDA, CDR2 SQIVND, per germline (reference sequence). Across under 25 US areas, participants ranged in age from roughly 18 to 95 years. Produced via immunoSEQ multiplex PCR; TCRdb's table is partial and in-frame only. The table has approximately 200,000 clones, around 85% seen once. This chain links TRBV19 with TRBJ2-5; perhaps TRBD1 as D (6 bases). This TCR was recovered from a man aged 40-50 years who had recovered from COVID-19. Sequencing input: PBMCs or T cells enriched from blood (not recorded which). As DNA, the CDR3 is TGTGCCAGTGAGGGGGACGCGACGGAGACCCAGTACTTC. Protein sequence: CASEGDATETQYF.